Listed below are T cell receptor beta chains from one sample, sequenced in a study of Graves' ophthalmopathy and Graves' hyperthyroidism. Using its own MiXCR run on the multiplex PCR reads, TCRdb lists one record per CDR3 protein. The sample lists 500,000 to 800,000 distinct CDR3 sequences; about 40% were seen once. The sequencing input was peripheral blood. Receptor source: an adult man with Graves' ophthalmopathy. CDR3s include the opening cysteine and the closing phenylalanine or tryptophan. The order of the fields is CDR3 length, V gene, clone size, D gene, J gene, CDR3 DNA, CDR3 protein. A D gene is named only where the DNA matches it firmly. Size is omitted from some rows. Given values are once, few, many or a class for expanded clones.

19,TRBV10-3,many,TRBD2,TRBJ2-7,TGTGCCATCAGTGAGCGGTATATAGGGGTAGCGGGAGGATCCTACGAGCAGTACTTC,CAISERYIGVAGGSYEQYF
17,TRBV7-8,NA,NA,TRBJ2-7,TGTGCCAGCAGCTTACGCCCCCCCGCAGGGGTCCCCTACGAGCAGTACTTC,CASSLRPPAGVPYEQYF
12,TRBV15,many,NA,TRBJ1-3,TGTGCCACCAGCAGAGATCGGGGCGGCTTAGACTTT,CATSRDRGGLDF
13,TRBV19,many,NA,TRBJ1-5,TGTGCCAGTACCAAAGGGGGGATCCAGCCCCAGCATTTT,CASTKGGIQPQHF
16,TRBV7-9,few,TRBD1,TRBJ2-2,TGTGCCAGCAGCGACAGACAGGGGGCGTTCACCGGGGAGCTGTTTTTT,CASSDRQGAFTGELFF
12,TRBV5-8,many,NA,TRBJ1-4,TGTGCCAGCAGCCAAACAGGGGAAAAACTGTTTTTT,CASSQTGEKLFF
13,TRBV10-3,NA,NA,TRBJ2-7,TGTGCCATCAGTGAAAGGGAAACCTACGAGCAGTACTTC,CAISERETYEQYF
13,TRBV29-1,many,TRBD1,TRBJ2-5,TGCAGCGTATTACGGGACAGCCAAGAGACCCAGTACTTC,CSVLRDSQETQYF
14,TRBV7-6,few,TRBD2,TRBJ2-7,TGTGCCAGCAGCTTACTAAGCGGGGGCTACGAGCAGTACTTC,CASSLLSGGYEQYF
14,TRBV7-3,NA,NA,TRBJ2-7,TGTGCCAGCAGCCACCGGACACGCTCCTACGAGCAGTACTTC,CASSHRTRSYEQYF
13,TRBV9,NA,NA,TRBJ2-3,TGTGCCAGCAGCTTTCTTCAAGGAGGTACGCAGTATTTT,CASSFLQGGTQYF
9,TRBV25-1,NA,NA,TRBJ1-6,TGTGCCAGCAGACCCCCCCTCCACTTT,CASRPPLHF
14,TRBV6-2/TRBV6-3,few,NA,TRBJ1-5,TGTGCCAGCGCTCACCGAGGGTACTCCGAGCCCCAGCATTTT,CASAHRGYSEPQHF
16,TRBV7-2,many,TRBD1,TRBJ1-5,TGTGCCAGCAGCACCACACAGGGGGCCACCAATCAGCCCCAGCATTTT,CASSTTQGATNQPQHF
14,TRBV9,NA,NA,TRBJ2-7,TGTGCCAGCAGCGTAGCCGAGGGGCCCTACGAGCAGTACTTC,CASSVAEGPYEQYF
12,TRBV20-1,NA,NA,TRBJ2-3,TGCAGTGCTACCGACAGAGCAGATACGCAGTATTTT,CSATDRADTQYF
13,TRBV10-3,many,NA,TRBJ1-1,TGTGCCATCACTTCCCCGCGGGGCACTGAAGCTTTCTTT,CAITSPRGTEAFF
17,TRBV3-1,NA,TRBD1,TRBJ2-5,TGTGCCAGCAGCGATAATTATGGTAGGGGGCTCCAAGAGACCCAGTACTTC,CASSDNYGRGLQETQYF
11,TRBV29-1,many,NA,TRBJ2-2,TGCAGCGTATGGAGCGGCGGGGAGCTGTTTTTT,CSVWSGGELFF
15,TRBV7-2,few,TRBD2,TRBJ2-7,TGTGCCAGCAGCTTTCGGGGGGGTAATTTCTACGAGCAGTACTTC,CASSFRGGNFYEQYF
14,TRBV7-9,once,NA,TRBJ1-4,TGTGCCAGCAGCTTATATCGGGATAATGAAAAACTGTTTTTT,CASSLYRDNEKLFF
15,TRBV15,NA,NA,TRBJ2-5,TGTGCCACCAGCAGCGATCCGGGATGGGGGGAGACCCAGTACTTC,CATSSDPGWGETQYF
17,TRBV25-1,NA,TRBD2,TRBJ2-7,TGTGCCAGCAGCCAAGTCGCAGGGACTAGCGGGAGCTACGAGCAGTACTTC,CASSQVAGTSGSYEQYF
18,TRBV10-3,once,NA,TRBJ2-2,TGTGCCATCAGTGAGGACCCCCGACTGGAAGGCTACACCGGGGAGCTGTTTTTT,CAISEDPRLEGYTGELFF
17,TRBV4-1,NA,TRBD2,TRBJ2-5,TGCGCCAGCAGCTATCGGACTAGCGGGAGGCCGGAGGAGACCCAGTACTTC,CASSYRTSGRPEETQYF
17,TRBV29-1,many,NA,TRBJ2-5,TGCAGCGTTGAAGATCTGGAGGGCAGCAGGTTCGGAGAGACCCAGTACTTC,CSVEDLEGSRFGETQYF
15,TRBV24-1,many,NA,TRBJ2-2,TGTGCCACCAGTGACCCGACAGGGAACACCGGGGAGCTGTTTTTT,CATSDPTGNTGELFF
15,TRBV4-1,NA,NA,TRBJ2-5,TGTGCCAGCAGCTTGGCCTCGGCAGGACAAAAGACCCAGTACTTC,CASSLASAGQKTQYF
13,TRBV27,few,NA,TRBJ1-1,TGTGCCAGCAGCCCCAGGTCTGGCACTGAAGCTTTCTTT,CASSPRSGTEAFF
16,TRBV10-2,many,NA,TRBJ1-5,TGCGCCAGCAGTGGTGAGGGGGGGGTCAGCAATCAGCCCCAGCATTTT,CASSGEGGVSNQPQHF
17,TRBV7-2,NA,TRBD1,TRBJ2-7,TGTGCCAGCAGCTTAAACGTTTTCCGGGACAGGTCCTACGAGCAGTACTTC,CASSLNVFRDRSYEQYF
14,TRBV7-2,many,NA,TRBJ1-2,TGTGCCAGCAGCTTAGACAGCCTGAGTTCTGGCTACACCTTC,CASSLDSLSSGYTF
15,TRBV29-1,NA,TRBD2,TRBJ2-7,TGCAGCGTTGAAGGCGGACTAGCGGGGGTCTACGAGCAGTACTTC,CSVEGGLAGVYEQYF
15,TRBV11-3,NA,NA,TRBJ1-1,TGTGCCAGCAGCTTAGATCGGGGGGGCTACAATGAGCAGTTCTTT,CASSLDRGGYNEQFF
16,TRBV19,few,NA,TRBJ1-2,TGTGCCAGTAGTACCCGACAGGCCCCTAATCTGAATGGCTACACCTTC,CASSTRQAPNLNGYTF